These 13 T cell receptor beta chains came from one sample sequenced in a study of blood T cell repertoires in COVID-19. Data came from immunoSEQ multiplex PCR; TCRdb stores just in-frame clones and leaves some out. The repertoire holds some 150,000 clones, with about four fifths as singletons. Sequences were obtained from peripheral blood. These TCRs come from a woman in her 70s with acute or convalescent COVID-19.

This chain links TRBV28 with TRBJ2-1; D is unresolved. The germline V gene encodes CDR1 MDHEN and CDR2 SYDVKM. This CDR3 contains 15 residues. Between the trimmed V and J ends, which lost 2 bases and 0 bases, there was a span of 8 bases. This CDR3 is CASSLLSSSYNEQFF. CDR3 nucleotide sequence: TGTGCCAGCAGTTTACTTTCTAGCTCCTACAATGAGCAGTTCTTC.

This chain joins TRBV28 and TRBJ2-7; 8 bases line up with TRBD1. V dropped 6 bases and J dropped 0; count of bases not matched to a gene: 10. Germline V gives CDR1 MDHEN, CDR2 SYDVKM. This CDR3 has 16 amino acids. This CDR3 is CASSYPGGRSSYEQYF. CDR3 nucleotide sequence: TGTGCCAGCAGCTATCCAGGGGGCCGCAGCTCCTACGAGCAGTACTTC.

The chain uses TRBV6-5 and TRBJ2-1; D not resolved. V was cut by 0 bases and J by 6 bases, with 9 bases left in between. The CDR3 runs 14 residues. Germline V gives CDR1 MNHEY, CDR2 SVGAGI. The CDR3 DNA reads as TGTGCCAGCAGTTACTCTCCCACAGTCAATGAGCAGTTCTTC. Amino acid sequence: CASSYSPTVNEQFF.

The V call is TRBV7-2, the J call TRBJ2-7; D is perhaps TRBD1 (6 bases). V was pared by 4 bases and J by 2 bases, with 12 bases between. Germline loops: CDR1 SGHTA, CDR2 FQGNSA. This CDR3 region has 14 residues. The CDR3 region has the DNA TGTGCCAGCAGCTCCCAGGGGCCAGCCTACGAGCAGTACTTC. This translates into CASSSQGPAYEQYF.

The CDR3: CASSPQGGSYEQYF. CDR3 sequence (DNA): TGTGCCAGTAGTCCCCAGGGGGGCTCCTACGAGCAGTACTTC. The chain is built from TRBV19 and TRBJ2-7; D possibly corresponds to TRBD1 (7 bases). CDR3 length: 14 residues. The V gene lost 5 bases and the J gene lost 0 bases, with 11 bases spanning the gap. From germline, CDR1 is LNHDA and CDR2 SQIVND (reference sequence).

V is TRBV28 and J is TRBJ2-7; a possible D gene is TRBD1 (6 bases). Between the trimmed V and J ends, which lost 1 base and 2 bases, there was a span of 15 bases. This CDR3 is built from 16 residues. Germline V lookup: CDR1 MDHEN, CDR2 SYDVKM. CDR3 nucleotide sequence: TGTGCCAGCAGTTTATTATCCAGGGGTTGGGCCTACGAGCAGTACTTC. Translating gives CASSLLSRGWAYEQYF.

The V and J genes are TRBV7-2 and TRBJ2-7; 14 nucleotides align to TRBD2. Germline CDR1 SGHTA, CDR2 FQGNSA. The CDR3 is 15 residues long. V lost 3 bases, J lost 6 bases, and 4 bases stayed unmatched. This chain's CDR3 is CASSLGLAGAGEQYF. As DNA, the CDR3 is TGTGCCAGCAGCTTGGGACTAGCGGGAGCGGGCGAGCAGTACTTC.

This clone appeared a few times. The rearrangement joins TRBV6-4 to TRBJ1-2, with D perhaps matching TRBD1 (5 bases). The CDR3 has 13 residues. Per the germline V gene, CDR1 is MRHNA and CDR2 is SNTAGT. V shed 6 bases and J shed 8 bases, with 16 bases lying between them. CDR3 sequence: CASSPVQGIGYTF. DNA of the CDR3: TGTGCCAGCAGCCCAGTTCAGGGAATAGGCTACACCTTC.

This clone was counted between two and nine times. V usage is TRBV10-3 and J usage is TRBJ2-7, with D perhaps matching TRBD1 (6 bases). V was clipped by 3 bases and J by 1 base, with 13 bases between them. The CDR3 extends over 15 amino acids. Germline V gene sequence: CDR1 ENHRY, CDR2 SYGVKD. In nucleotides, the CDR3 is TGTGCCATCAGTGACGAGGGACAAGGTTCCTACGAGCAGTACTTC. Protein sequence: CAISDEGQGSYEQYF.

The chain combines TRBV2 with TRBJ2-1; 7 bases line up with TRBD2. This CDR3 region has 16 residues. The germline gives CDR1 SNHLY, CDR2 FYNNEI. Trimming removed 3 bases from V and 5 bases from J; junction bases left unmatched: 10. The CDR3 DNA sequence: TGTGCCAGCAGTGAGGTGAGGACTAGTGTAGACAATGAGCAGTTCTTC. This encodes CASSEVRTSVDNEQFF.

This sequence joins TRBV3-1 (or the pseudogene TRBV3-2) and TRBJ2-1; TRBD2 agrees at 7 bases. This CDR3 comprises 17 residues. Germline V gene data show CDR1 as LGHDT and CDR2 as YNNKEL (reference sequence). V lost 2 bases, J lost 1 base, and 8 bases stayed unmatched. CDR3 in amino acids: CASSQHPRGVSYNEQFF. The CDR3 DNA is TGTGCCAGCAGCCAACATCCCCGGGGGGTTTCCTACAATGAGCAGTTCTTC.

Only one count was recorded for this clone. The chain employs TRBV6-5 and TRBJ2-2, with TRBD2 as a possible D gene (6 bases). V gave up 6 bases and J gave up 6 bases, with 17 bases separating them. This CDR3 spans 15 amino acids. Germline loops: CDR1 MNHEY, CDR2 SVGAGI. Written as DNA, the CDR3 is TGTGCCAGCAGCCCGGCGGGACTCAGCGCCGGGGAGCTGTTTTTT. It encodes CASSPAGLSAGELFF.

This clone was seen a few times. The chain joins TRBV28 to TRBJ1-5; tentative D call: TRBD1 (6 bases). CDR1 and CDR2 from the germline V gene are MDHEN and SYDVKM. Trimming took off 8 bases at V and 0 bases at J, with 11 bases between the two ends. CDR3 size: 14 residues. CDR3 residues: CASDRQVSNQPQHF. CDR3 DNA: TGTGCCAGCGACCGACAGGTTAGCAATCAGCCCCAGCATTTT.